What follows is one T cell receptor (beta chain) and its context. The antigen is not known. The CDR3 spans 13 residues. V dropped 3 bases and J dropped 3 bases, with 8 bases sitting between them. Germline V CDR1 and CDR2: SNHLY, FYNNEI. The assay that was used to sequence DNA from cultured CD4+ T cells was the Oncomine TCR Beta short-read assay. Each CDR3 protein is one row after TCRdb ran MiXCR on the PCR reads. The sample lists about 20,000 distinct CDR3 sequences, approximately 42% occurring once. The data were taken from a study of vaccination and CD4 T cells after COVID-19. Treatment here: approximately nine-day PBMC culture with coronavirus spike peptide pools or control peptides (ViraFEST assay).

This sequence joins TRBV2 and TRBJ1-1; D gene unclear. Material: CD4+ T cells from blood, cultured in vitro, obtained before SARS-CoV-2 vaccination. The TCR was taken from a human donor who received a COVID-19 vaccine. For the CDR3, the DNA is TGTGCCAGCAGTGATGCGGGTTACACTGAAGCTTTCTTT. Translation: CASSDAGYTEAFF.